This T cell receptor beta chain was identified in a study of blood T cell repertoires in COVID-19. Study-level information: In each case, the material was cDNA or gDNA derived from T cells, B-cell-depleted T cells, or PBMCs.

Per the study methods: Researchers report that nucleated cell counts were estimated from reference gene primer amplification. Profiled with immunoSEQ multiplex PCR; TCRdb holds only in-frame clones, not every one. That table is the source of V, J and clone size, and D and trimming were worked out from the DNA. The table lists 100,000 to 150,000 clones, more than 75% of them singletons. Germline CDR1 reads LGHNT; CDR2 reads FRNRAP. The CDR3 is 13 amino acids. The gene calls are TRBV12-5 and TRBJ2-6; D gene ambiguous. The sequence derives from a human donor in a cohort sampled during active COVID-19. The specimen was peripheral blood. The chain's CDR3 is CASSGSGANVLTF. Written as DNA, the CDR3 is TGTGCATCGTCCGGGTCTGGGGCCAACGTCCTGACTTTC.